This record looks at one TCR beta chain sequence and its context. Its specificity is unknown. Graves' hyperthyroidism was deemed stable absent ophthalmopathy progression within 18 months. Lactation, pregnancy, other autoimmune disease or uncontrolled infection excluded patients. The sample is drawn from a study of T cells in Graves' hyperthyroidism and ophthalmopathy. Broader study findings: From stable hyperthyroidism, ophthalmopathy was set apart by a 13 V-J model.

V lost 3 bases and J lost 2; bases outside the gene matches: 10. Per the germline V gene, CDR1 is DFQATT and CDR2 is SNEGSKA (reference sequence). The CDR3 runs 15 residues. From RNA transcripts, TCR beta CDR3 regions were amplified. The TCR CDR3 was amplified in a first-round RT-PCR using the HTBI primer set. TCRdb redid the calling of the multiplex PCR reads with MiXCR, one entry per CDR3 protein. This sample has about 290,000 distinct CDR3 sequences, with roughly 13% found just once. This receptor was identified in a woman aged 40 to 55 with Graves' hyperthyroidism. The sequencing sample was made of blood. The V and J genes are TRBV20-1 and TRBJ2-7, with TRBD2 matching over 7 bases. The CDR3 DNA follows: TGCAGTGCTAGTAGGCGGCTAGCGGTGACCTACGAGCAGTACTTC. Translation gives CSASRRLAVTYEQYF.